The T cell receptor beta chain described here comes from a study of cytomegalovirus exposure and HLA in healthy donors (dated by TCRdb to 2017 to 2019). In terms of the full investigation: In an earlier analysis of some 550 of the donors, 276 Gb of sequence data and about 110 million unique TCR beta sequences from 150 million to 200 million T cells were reported. About 280 gigabases of sequencing data and 75 million to 85 million unique TCR sequences made up an early release that covered 640 HLA-typed donors. The genetic ancestry cluster associated with self-reported Caucasian donors included roughly four fifths of the 398 genotyped donors. The aim of the study was to test whether cataloging public T cell receptors could identify signatures of past pathogen exposure. The study used immunosequencing to profile the T cell repertoires of around 600 subjects and linked those repertoires to cytomegalovirus serostatus. Along with the roughly 670-subject first cohort, a separate validation cohort of over a hundred different subjects was used. To predict cytomegalovirus infection status, the study combined high-throughput TCR immunosequencing, statistical association of individual TCRs with disease status, and machine learning. A later analysis re-analyzed previously published TCR beta repertoires from 666 donors and added high-resolution HLA genotyping to study TCR occurrence patterns. The later analysis used no new phenotypic data to find candidate immune exposures, relying instead on TCR beta sequences and their occurrence across donors. An earlier analysis of 587 of the donors used high-throughput TCR beta sequencing to judge whether each TCR beta V gene segment behaved as functional or pseudogenic. Donor age, sex, ethnicity and CMV serostatus were collected together with the repertoire data. Genome-wide SNP genotypes for about 55% of the roughly 670 donors were used in a later genetic analysis, which treated that subset as a discovery cohort. Every repertoire in the discovery cohort had been generated on one and the same sequencing platform. Both class I and class II loci were covered by HLA typing, at four-digit resolution. Typing coverage varied by locus: about 629-630 donors for A, B, C, DRB1 and DQB1; approximately 500 for DQA1; over 600 for DPA1; around 490 for DPB1. Because of strong linkage in the cohort, five DR-DQ haplotypes were treated as single units for association and clustering. Among over 350 genotyped donors of the cohort, an average of around 240,000 unique TCR beta nucleotide sequences were sequenced per donor, around 18% of them non-productive.

Here is what the overall study found, with its caveats: Assigning TCR associations to individual alleles was difficult when HLA alleles, especially DR and DQ, strongly co-occurred. The presence/absence analyses assumed that sequencing depth was roughly uniform across donors, and that assumption may not be true. A cluster of highly shared sequence variants was judged likely to represent a technical artifact of the sequencing pipeline. Because HLA typing was unavailable for some donors at each locus, only the typed subset was used in association tests. According to a later analysis, most CMV-associated TCR beta chains appeared to be HLA-restricted, and the HLA associations seemed to be driven largely by CMV exposure. A later analysis reported that several top co-occurrence clusters appeared linked to parvovirus B19, influenza, CMV and Epstein-Barr virus. Linkage disequilibrium might explain the correlated functional status among segregating V segments, but an unknown experimental factor could not be excluded. Compared with equally common non-associated chains, HLA-associated TCR beta chains in a later analysis were more clonally expanded and had lower generation probabilities. Some IMGT-functional V segments, including TRBV6-2 and TRBV6-3, could not be told apart with the 87-base-pair reads, so those segments were excluded. A total of fewer than 200 TCR beta chains were listed by the study as associated with cytomegalovirus. A later genetic analysis associated a missense DCLRE1C variant with V-gene and J-gene trimming of TCR beta chains, and an independent cohort replicated the association. In both the original and validation cohorts, the classifier was reported to diagnose cytomegalovirus status with high specificity and sensitivity. A later analysis found that TCR association rates varied across HLA loci, with DRB1 alleles showing the most associated TCRs and HLA-C alleles the fewest. Only TCR beta chains were sequenced in this cohort, and the absence of alpha or paired-chain data limited detectable features. In a later genetic analysis, fewer N-insertions in productive TCRs were reported among donors in an Asian-associated ancestry cluster than the approximately 710-donor mean. In vitro tests confirmed that a few of the cytomegalovirus-associated TCR beta chains recognize cytomegalovirus antigens. At a false discovery rate of 0.05, a later analysis linked around 17,000 TCR beta sequences to specific HLA alleles. An earlier analysis of roughly 570 of the donors showed that most TCR beta V segments appeared in productive rearrangements either about 87% or about 30% of the time, which broadly matched IMGT annotations. It was suggested by the authors that the approach could potentially be generalized to other disease states and immunological phenotypes. For the cohort, immune exposure information was limited to CMV serostatus. Most TCR sequences were seen in very few donors, while some public TCRs were found in many individuals. The earlier analysis of 587 of the donors excluded 15 to 20 rarely observed V segments, including chromosome 9 orphons, because counts were too low. A further reported finding was that TCR beta sequences accurately predicted the HLA-A and HLA-B alleles for most subjects in the first cohort.

On this clone itself: No antigen is known for it. No much larger clone exists at a distance of one base, and base qualities are not known.

The method behind the library was the immunoSEQ multiplex PCR assay. A mixture of 60 forward primers for TCR Vbeta segments and 13 reverse primers for TCR Jbeta segments was used in the multiplex PCR. Amplification of the CDR3 region of rearranged TCR beta genes was performed with a multiplex PCR assay on genomic DNA. The Illumina HiSeq System was used to sequence the amplified TCR beta libraries as 87-base-pair reads. Regarding the original processing steps: A later analysis counted about 82 million unique TCR beta chains across the 670 or so repertoires, and 9.5 million to 11 million of these chains were shared by at least two donors. A nearest-neighbor algorithm error-corrected the raw reads and collapsed the reads into unique sequences, merging closely related sequences to remove PCR and sequencing errors. V, D and J gene segments were assigned by aligning CDR3 sequences to IMGT reference sequences. For a sequence to be retained, a match of at least six nucleotides to both a V gene segment and a J gene segment was required. Rearrangements were called productive when the CDR3 lacked stop codons and stayed in frame with V and J; all others were non-productive. Following IMGT convention, CDR3 was defined as the stretch from the second conserved V-encoded cysteine to the conserved J-encoded phenylalanine. Sequences without an unambiguous match to a single V gene segment were excluded from the earlier analysis of about 640 of the donors. An earlier analysis of several hundred of the donors called V segments functional above 56.7% productive rearrangements and segregating when the between-donor standard deviation exceeded 5%. A statistical classification framework was built to diagnose cytomegalovirus status from the catalog of TCR beta chain sequences. V and J gene assignment, in a later analysis, came from comparing TCR nucleotide sequences with IMGT/GENE-DB human TR gene sequences. The TCRdist pipeline was used in a later analysis to assign CDR3 sequences and most-parsimonious VDJ recombination scenarios. A later analysis defined each TCR beta chain by its CDR3 amino acid sequence plus V-gene family, and excluded reads lacking a unique V-gene family. To address suspected cross-contamination and a sequencing artifact, a later analysis removed under 600 highly shared, low-generation-probability nucleotide sequences. A later analysis calculated a clonal expansion index for each public chain from normalized within-repertoire ranks of inferred template counts. In a later analysis, generation probabilities were computed with a VDJ recombination model fitted to out-of-frame rearrangements, and the resulting probabilities were checked against IGoR. A later analysis scored TCR-TCR, TCR-HLA and TCR-CMV co-occurrence with hypergeometric tests, applying a repertoire-size bias correction to TCR pairs. To estimate false discovery rates, a later analysis permuted the HLA or CMV assignments 20 times. A later analysis grouped co-occurring TCRs with DBSCAN, adding TCRdist sequence similarity when clustering within HLA-allele-positive subsets. For co-occurrence clustering, repertoires with fewer than 30,000 or more than 120,000 public chains were excluded, along with a handful of repertoires with anomalous nucleotide sharing. What TCRdb holds here is the immuneACCESS table cut down to in-frame rearrangements. Part of the clones is not present; checked against another copy, under half of the missing clones reflect an unresolved V gene, and the others are unexplained. D and trimming come from the DNA, and the V and J calls and clone size come from that table. This sample lists 200,000 to 250,000 clones; roughly 79% were detected once. The leading ten clones occupy 0.58% of the sample.

In total, approximately 700 healthy bone marrow donors made up the cohort. At the time of sampling, all cohort members were nominally healthy, though unrecorded immune exposures were likely present. The donor tested CMV seronegative, placing the donor among the 350 or so seronegative members of the cohort. Each donor provided a peripheral blood sample, and peripheral blood mononuclear cells were used for TCR beta sequencing. Genomic DNA extraction from the blood cell samples was performed with the Qiagen DNeasy Blood Extraction Kit. CDR1 and CDR2 (MNHEY, SMNVEV) derive from the germline V gene (reference sequence). Spanning cysteine to phenylalanine, the CDR3 consists of 13 amino acids. Only the CDR3 DNA is retained, 39 bases long and in frame from the first base. V has 6 bases trimmed and J has 8 bases trimmed; junction bases matching no gene number 5.

This TCR came from a woman between 35 and 50 years old in good health and CMV-seronegative. Recombination connected TRBV27 to TRBJ2-1; a stretch of 9 junction bases matches TRBD1. The specimen sequenced was PBMCs. The CDR3 protein is CASSDRGVDEQFF. DNA sequence: TGTGCCAGCAGCGACAGGGGGGTCGATGAGCAGTTCTTC.